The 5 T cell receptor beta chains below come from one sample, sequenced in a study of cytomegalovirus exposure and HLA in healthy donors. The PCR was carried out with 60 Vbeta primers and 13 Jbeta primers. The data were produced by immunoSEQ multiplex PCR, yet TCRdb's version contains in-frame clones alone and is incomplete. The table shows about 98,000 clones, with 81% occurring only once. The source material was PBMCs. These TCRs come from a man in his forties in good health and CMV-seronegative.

The CDR3 region has the DNA TGTGCCAGCAGCCAGGGGAGGCTCCGGGACGGAGACTATGGCTACACCTTC. Its protein is CASSQGRLRDGDYGYTF. The J gene is TRBJ1-2, the V gene TRBV14; tentative D call: TRBD1 (5 bases). Germline CDR1 and CDR2: SGHDN and FVKESK. Deletions cut 3 bases from V and 3 bases from J, with 20 bases between. This CDR3 is built from 17 residues.

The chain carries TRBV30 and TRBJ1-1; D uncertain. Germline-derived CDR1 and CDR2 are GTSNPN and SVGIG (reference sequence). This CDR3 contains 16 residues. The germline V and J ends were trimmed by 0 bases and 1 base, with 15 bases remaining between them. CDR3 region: CAWSVPRAGSNTEAFF. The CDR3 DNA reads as TGTGCCTGGAGTGTACCTAGGGCGGGTTCGAACACTGAAGCTTTCTTT.

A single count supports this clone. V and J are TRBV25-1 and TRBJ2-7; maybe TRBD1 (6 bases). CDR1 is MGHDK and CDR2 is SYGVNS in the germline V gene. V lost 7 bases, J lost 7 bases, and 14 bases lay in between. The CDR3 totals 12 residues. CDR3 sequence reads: CASTGQWREQYF. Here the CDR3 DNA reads TGTGCCAGCACCGGACAGTGGCGGGAGCAGTACTTC.

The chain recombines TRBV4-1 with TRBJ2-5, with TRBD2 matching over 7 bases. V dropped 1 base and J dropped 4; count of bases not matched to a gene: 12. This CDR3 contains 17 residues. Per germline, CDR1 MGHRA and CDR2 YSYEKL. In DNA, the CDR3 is TGCGCCAGCAGCCAAGTTAGGAGTGTGGGAGGGAGAGAGACCCAGTACTTC. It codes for CASSQVRSVGGRETQYF.

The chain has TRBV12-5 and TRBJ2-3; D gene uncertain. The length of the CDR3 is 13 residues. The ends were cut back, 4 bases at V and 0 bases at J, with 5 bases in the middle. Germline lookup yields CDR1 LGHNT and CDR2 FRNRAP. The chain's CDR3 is CASGYGSTDTQYF. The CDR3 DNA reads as TGTGCTAGTGGTTACGGTAGCACAGATACGCAGTATTTT.